This T cell receptor beta chain is from a study of blood T cell repertoires in COVID-19. Looking at the study overall: The cDNA or gDNA used as material had been derived from T cells, B-cell-depleted T cells, or PBMCs.

In the source study's methods: Scientists estimated how many nucleated cells there were by amplifying reference gene primers. Libraries were prepared by immunoSEQ multiplex PCR; TCRdb keeps only in-frame clonotypes and omits some of them. That table furnishes V, J and clone size, whereas the DNA furnished D and trimming. This sample carries about 200,000 clones, roughly nine tenths of them seen once, and the ten largest clones take roughly 2.2%. The V gene lost 1 base and the J gene lost 5 bases, with 12 bases spanning the gap. There are 15 residues in the CDR3. Looked up from germline, CDR1 is MNHNS and CDR2 is SASEGT.

V gene TRBV6-1 combines with J gene TRBJ1-5, with D maybe TRBD1 (5 bases). Sequencing was performed on peripheral blood. This TCR came from a woman aged 45-65 years with acute or convalescent COVID-19. The CDR3 region is CASSEEGFGDQPQHF. The CDR3 coding sequence is TGTGCCAGCAGTGAAGAGGGGTTTGGGGATCAGCCCCAGCATTTT.